This T cell receptor (beta chain) was profiled in a study of neoadjuvant anti-PD-1 for oral cavity cancer. On the study more broadly: Around day 43, patients without progression received a fourth nivolumab dose before surgery.

TCRdb's copy holds only in-frame clones and misses some; the assay was immunoSEQ multiplex PCR. This table holds around 16,000 clones, 66% found once. The CDR3 has 15 amino acids. The ends lost 5 bases at V and 7 bases at J; junction bases unmatched: 11. From germline, CDR1 is SNHLY and CDR2 FYNNEI. The patients had HPV-negative, locally advanced oral cavity squamous cell carcinoma. No culture or expansion preceded analysis of these blood cells. V usage is TRBV2 and J usage is TRBJ2-1; TRBD1 matches at 7 bases. The sequence came from a person aged 40 to 85 with oral cavity squamous cell carcinoma. The starting material was PBMCs, obtained before nivolumab (anti-PD-1) treatment. CDR3 protein: CASSHVNRGWNEQFF. The DNA for the CDR3 is TGTGCCAGCAGTCACGTTAACAGGGGTTGGAATGAGCAGTTCTTC.